These 13 T cell receptor beta chains were all obtained from the same sample, sequenced in a study of blood T cell repertoires in COVID-19. Assay: immunoSEQ multiplex PCR; the TCRdb copy retains only in-frame clones and omits some. The repertoire includes approximately 58,000 clones, 75% to 90% of them detected once, and 25% to 40% sits in the top ten. The specimen sequenced was peripheral blood. The source of these receptors is a man in his 60s with COVID-19, enrolled during active disease.

The chain combines TRBV2 with TRBJ2-3; no clear D gene. The CDR3 covers 11 residues. CDR1 is SNHLY, CDR2 FYNNEI, per germline. Trimming removed 9 bases at V and 0 bases at J, with 4 bases between. CDR3: CASKSTDTQYF. The CDR3 DNA follows: TGTGCCAGTAAAAGCACAGATACGCAGTATTTT.

This chain links TRBV5-6 with TRBJ2-7; weak D call: TRBD2 (5 bases). Germline CDR1 and CDR2: SGHDT and YYEEEE. Trimming shortened V by 4 bases and J by 4 bases, and 15 bases separated the two germline ends. This CDR3 spans 14 amino acids. The CDR3 DNA follows: TGTGCCAGCAGCCCCCGACGCGGGTGGTACGAGCAGTACTTC. It translates to CASSPRRGWYEQYF.

The chain employs TRBV11-3 and TRBJ2-5; a possible D gene is TRBD1 (6 bases). Germline CDR1 and CDR2: SGHNT and YENEEA. The CDR3 runs to 16 residues. V was pared by 0 bases and J by 5 bases, with 16 bases between. CDR3 DNA sequence: TGTGCCAGCAGCTTAGATGAACAGGGCAGGAGGGAGACCCAGTACTTC. It encodes CASSLDEQGRRETQYF.

The sample holds one count of this clone. This chain joins TRBV6-6 and TRBJ1-1; TRBD1 matches 9 bases. Germline CDR1 MNHNY, CDR2 SVGAGI (reference sequence). J lost 5 bases, V lost 5 bases, and 12 bases had no gene match. This CDR3 comprises 16 residues. The chain's CDR3 is CASSPGTTGGGTEAFF. DNA of the CDR3: TGTGCCAGCAGTCCTGGAACAACAGGGGGCGGAACTGAAGCTTTCTTT.

By proportion, this clone is hyperexpanded. V gene TRBV5-6 combines with J gene TRBJ1-5, with 10 positions matching TRBD1. The CDR3 loop spans 16 amino acids. With V trimmed by 1 base and J by 7 bases, 8 bases remained unmatched. Germline assignment: CDR1 SGHDT and CDR2 YYEEEE. CDR3 loop: CASSLRGQGVRQPQHF. CDR3 nucleotides: TGTGCCAGCAGCTTGAGAGGACAGGGGGTCCGGCAGCCCCAGCATTTT.

In regard to this clone: A read error may produce the germline difference seen at one junction end. The chain has TRBV7-7 and TRBJ2-2; 12 bases match TRBD2. Per germline, CDR1 SSHAT and CDR2 FNYEAQ (reference sequence). This CDR3 has 16 amino acids. The CDR3 DNA is TGTGCTAGCAGCCCTAGCGGGGGGGCGAACACCGGGGAGCTGTTTTTT. The encoded protein is CASSPSGGANTGELFF.

This rearrangement joins TRBV11-2 to TRBJ2-2, with D perhaps TRBD1 (6 bases). The germline V gene has CDR1 SGHAT and CDR2 FQNNGV. The CDR3 loop spans 15 amino acids. The germline V and J ends were trimmed by 4 bases and 2 bases, with 11 bases remaining between them. The CDR3 bases are TGTGCCAGCAGCTGGGGGACACCCAACACCGGGGAGCTGTTTTTT. Residues: CASSWGTPNTGELFF.

This rearrangement joins TRBV21-1 to TRBJ2-6; the listed D gene, TRBD2, was not tested against the DNA. TRBV21-1 is termed a pseudogene. The CDR3 contains 16 residues. The CDR3 is CASSNSAGTGANVLTF. The DNA of the CDR3 is TGTGCCAGCAGCAACTCGGCGGGGACTGGGGCCAACGTCCTGACTTTC.

The J gene is TRBJ2-1, the V gene TRBV5-6; TRBD1 aligns across 7 bases. The germline V gene encodes CDR1 SGHDT and CDR2 YYEEEE. The CDR3 consists of 15 residues. V shed 3 bases, J shed 4 bases, and the junction held 7 bases outside the gene matches. The CDR3 loop is CASSSRQGPYNEQFF. The CDR3, as DNA: TGTGCCAGCAGCTCCCGACAGGGCCCTTACAATGAGCAGTTCTTC.

The rearrangement links TRBV6-5 to TRBJ2-1; TRBD2 agrees at 13 bases. V was pared by 8 bases and J by 6 bases, with 1 base of the junction left unmatched. This CDR3 is built from 13 residues. Per the germline V gene, CDR1 is MNHEY and CDR2 is SVGAGI. CDR3 in amino acids: CASRLAGGNEQFF. The CDR3 DNA follows: TGTGCCAGCCGACTAGCGGGAGGCAATGAGCAGTTCTTC.

The chain recombines TRBV7-8 with TRBJ2-1, with 8 bases that match TRBD1. Germline lookup yields CDR1 SGHVS and CDR2 FQNEAQ. The trim removed 5 bases at V and 9 bases at J, leaving 9 bases unmatched. The length of the CDR3 is 14 residues. The CDR3 region is CASSNGQGAFEQFF. For the CDR3, the DNA is TGTGCCAGCAGCAACGGACAGGGTGCGTTTGAGCAGTTCTTC.

J is TRBJ2-1 and V is TRBV7-3; D is perhaps TRBD2 (6 bases). V was cut by 1 base and J by 7 bases, with 17 bases left in between. Germline loops: CDR1 SGHTA, CDR2 FQGTGA. CDR3 length equals 16 residues. This CDR3 is CASSLIVGPSGNEQFF. The CDR3 bases are TGTGCCAGCAGCTTAATTGTGGGGCCGAGCGGGAATGAGCAGTTCTTC.

V and J are TRBV9 and TRBJ2-1; 11 nucleotides agree with TRBD2. The CDR3 sequence is 14 residues long. The germline gives CDR1 SGDLS, CDR2 YYNGEE. J was trimmed by 6 bases and V by 4 bases; bases with no gene match: 3. The CDR3 DNA sequence: TGTGCCAGCAGCATAACTAGCGGGGGCAATGAGCAGTTCTTC. As protein: CASSITSGGNEQFF. The entire variable domain, with the rest obtained from reference TRBV9 and TRBJ2-1, is as follows: DSGVTQTPKHLITATGQRVTLRCSPRSGDLSVYWYQQSLDQGLQFLIQYYNGEERAKGNILERFSAQQFPDLHSELNLSSLELGDSALYFCASSITSGGNEQFFGPGTRLTVL.